Included here is one T cell receptor beta chain sequence, with context. This receptor's antigen is unknown. No base-level quality is on record; no much larger clone is a single base apart. V has 3 bases trimmed and J has 4 bases trimmed; junction bases matching no gene number 17. CDR1 and CDR2 are drawn from the germline V gene: KGHSH, LQKENI. The CDR3 numbers 18 residues from cysteine through phenylalanine. Of the read, only the CDR3 DNA is kept; its 54 bases are in frame from base 1. TCRbeta CDR3 regions were amplified from genomic DNA by means of the immunoSEQ Assay, a bias-controlled multiplex PCR. As for how the authors treated the data: Within the assay, amplification of reference gene primers was used to estimate how many nucleated cells each sample contained. To quantify the absolute abundance of each unique TCRbeta CDR3 rearrangement, sequence reads were collapsed and filtered. For each sample, productive Simpson clonality was calculated as the square root of Simpson's diversity index across productive rearrangements. In its TCRdb copy, this immuneACCESS table keeps in-frame sequences only and misses some clones. Where compared with another copy, unresolved V genes explain less than half of these, and the others have no known cause. The V and J calls and clone size are taken from that table; D and trimming were inferred from the DNA. Across this sample there are 60,000 to 75,000 clones, with about nine tenths seen only once. The top ten clones comprise roughly 4.6% of the sample.

This specimen comes from a study of blood T cell repertoires in COVID-19 (dated by TCRdb to between 2020 and 2021). Regarding the research as a whole: Samples from collaborators originated in the United States, Italy and Spain and spanned both the acute and convalescent phases of COVID-19. The material from the prospective study consisted of cDNA or gDNA derived from T cells, B-cell-depleted T cells, or PBMCs. Deeply sampled blood TCRbeta repertoires from subjects exposed to, actively infected with, or recovered from COVID-19 were included in the dataset. The repertoires were released in a freely available public database meant as a resource for research on the immune response to SARS-CoV-2. Samples came from the ongoing ImmuneRACE study (first 160 participants) plus 1,254 subjects from 6 global collaborators. Sample metadata almost always included a de-identified subject ID, COVID-19 status, age in years and sex. Where available, HLA class I and class II types were obtained from metadata supplied by the sample provider rather than from assay-based typing.

Whole blood was collected in K2EDTA tubes by collaborating institutions according to the institutions' own protocols. For TCRbeta analysis, collaborator samples were shipped as frozen whole blood, as isolated PBMCs, or as DNA extracted from either sample type. What the authors observed across the whole study: Clinical and demographic metadata were provided uncurated, with the amount varying by source and participant.

The material sequenced was peripheral blood. The source is a human donor in a cohort sampled during active COVID-19. Recombination connected TRBV18 to TRBJ1-2, and TRBD1 aligns with 7 junction nucleotides. DNA sequence: TGTGCCAGCTCACCGCTGCGGACAGGAAGGCATCGGGGCTATGGCTACACCTTC. Its protein product is CASSPLRTGRHRGYGYTF.